Below are 19 T cell receptor beta chains sequenced from a single sample in a study of T-cell memory formation after mild COVID-19. MiXCR, run by TCRdb on the 5' RACE reads, gives a single entry per CDR3 protein. The repertoire consists of about 470,000 distinct CDR3 sequences, with approximately 25% occurring once and the leading ten covering under 15%. Specimen: PBMCs or a T cell subset sorted from them (not recorded which). The source of these receptors is an adult woman who had mild COVID-19 (a few samples of this study predate the infection). Cell type and time point are not known.

The V call is TRBV7-8, the J call TRBJ2-1; no reliable D call. This CDR3 region has 13 residues. Trimming cost V 5 bases and J 5 bases, with 10 bases left between them. From germline, CDR1 is SGHVS and CDR2 FQNEAQ. DNA of the CDR3: TGTGCCAGCAGCCCCGGACCTGACAATGAGCAGTTCTTC. Its protein product is CASSPGPDNEQFF.

The chain couples TRBV9 to TRBJ2-1; TRBD2 matches at 7 bases. This CDR3 is 17 amino acids long. With 0 bases clipped from V and 2 bases from J, the junction kept 8 bases outside the gene matches. Germline CDR1 is SGDLS and CDR2 is YYNGEE. As DNA, the CDR3 is TGTGCCAGCAGCGTAGGGGGAGGGGCAGCAGCCTACAATGAGCAGTTCTTC. It encodes CASSVGGGAAAYNEQFF.

This chain connects TRBV5-5 to TRBJ2-7; D not resolved. The V gene's germline CDR1 is SGHKS and CDR2 YYEKEE (reference sequence). With 0 bases removed from V and 3 bases from J, the gap between germline ends came to 7 bases. This CDR3 has 13 residues. The CDR3 DNA sequence: TGTGCCAGCAGCTTGGAGGTCAGCTACGAGCAGTACTTC. This encodes CASSLEVSYEQYF.

This rearrangement joins TRBV12-3 or TRBV12-4 to TRBJ2-7; 10 bases align to TRBD1. There are 16 residues in the CDR3. With 4 bases clipped from V and 5 bases from J, the junction kept 11 bases outside the gene matches. The CDR3 nucleotides are TGTGCCAGCAGTTCACCGGGACAGGGGAAATTGGACGAGCAGTACTTC. As protein: CASSSPGQGKLDEQYF.

The chain links TRBV25-1 to TRBJ2-5; tentative D call: TRBD2 (6 bases). Per germline, CDR1 MGHDK and CDR2 SYGVNS. V lost 2 bases, J lost 5 bases, and 15 bases lay in between. The CDR3 is made up of 15 amino acids. This chain's CDR3 is CASSEGGGPMETQYF. The CDR3 DNA reads TGTGCCAGCAGTGAAGGGGGAGGACCCATGGAGACCCAGTACTTC.

The chain uses TRBV5-5 and TRBJ2-1; possibly TRBD1 for D (5 bases). The length of the CDR3 is 13 residues. CDR1 and CDR2 (germline): SGHKS, YYEKEE (reference sequence). Trimming removed 0 bases from V and 8 bases from J, with 9 bases in between. The CDR3 sequence is CASSLAQGHEQFF. CDR3 coding DNA: TGTGCCAGCAGCTTGGCGCAGGGCCATGAGCAGTTCTTC.

The CDR3 here is CASSSPGNIQYF. The CDR3 DNA follows: TGTGCCAGCAGCAGTCCGGGTAACATTCAGTACTTC. V and J are TRBV6-5 and TRBJ2-4; no reliable D call. Trimming shortened V by 6 bases and J by 7 bases, and 10 bases separated the two germline ends. CDR3 size: 12 residues. Germline CDR1 and CDR2: MNHEY and SVGAGI.

This clonotype showed up just a few times. One junction end does not reproduce the germline sequence, and a read error may be involved. The chain recombines TRBV7-2 with TRBJ2-3; TRBD2 matches at 9 bases. CDR3 size: 17 residues. Germline V gene sequence: CDR1 SGHTA, CDR2 FQGNSA. The CDR3 spells CASTLFASGAFTDTQYF. CDR3 coding DNA: TGTGCCAGCACCTTATTCGCTAGCGGGGCCTTCACAGATACGCAGTATTTT. The full variable domain, completed using reference TRBV7-2 and TRBJ2-3, is GAGVSQSPSNKVTEKGKDVELRCDPISGHTALYWYRQSLGQGLEFLIYFQGNSAPDKSGLPSDRFSAERTGGSVSTLTIQRTQQEDSAVYLCASTLFASGAFTDTQYFGPGTRLTVL.

The chain carries TRBV11-3 and TRBJ1-2; D unclear. Germline CDR1 is SGHNT and CDR2 is YENEEA. Between the trimmed V and J ends, which lost 5 bases and 3 bases, there was a span of 16 bases. The CDR3 covers 15 residues. CDR3 residues: CASSPRGQPDYGYTF. CDR3 DNA sequence: TGTGCCAGCAGCCCCCGAGGCCAGCCTGACTATGGCTACACCTTC. Full variable domain (remainder filled in from reference TRBV11-3 and TRBJ1-2): EAGVVQSPRYKIIEKKQPVAFWCNPISGHNTLYWYLQNLGQGPELLIRYENEEAVDDSQLPKDRFSAERLKGVDSTLKIQPAELGDSAVYLCASSPRGQPDYGYTFGSGTRLTVV.

This clonotype was counted a few times. The V gene is TRBV7-8, the J gene TRBJ2-5; a possible D gene is TRBD2 (6 bases). Trimming cost V 7 bases and J 5 bases, with 23 bases left between them. Germline assignment: CDR1 SGHVS and CDR2 FQNEAQ. This CDR3 has 16 amino acids. The CDR3 here is CASKPSSGRFRETQYF. In DNA, the CDR3 is TGTGCCAGCAAACCCTCCTCCGGGAGATTTAGGGAGACCCAGTACTTC.

The rearrangement joins TRBV3-1 to TRBJ1-1; D uncertain. The CDR3 spans 15 residues. Per the germline V gene, CDR1 is LGHDT and CDR2 is YNNKEL (reference sequence). Trimming removed 1 base at V and 3 bases at J, with 12 bases between. CDR3 nucleotide sequence: TGTGCCAGCAGCCAAGTGAGCGAAGGTGACACTGAAGCTTTCTTT. The encoded protein is CASSQVSEGDTEAFF. Combining the CDR3 with reference TRBV3-1 and TRBJ1-1 gives the whole variable domain DTAVSQTPKYLVTQMGNDKSIKCEQNLGHDTMYWYKQDSKKFLKIMFSYNNKELIINETVPNRFSPKSPDKAHLNLHINSLELGDSAVYFCASSQVSEGDTEAFFGQGTRLTVV.

This clonotype was seen more than once but under ten times. This sequence joins TRBV20-1 and TRBJ2-1; D possibly uses TRBD1 or TRBD2 (6 bases each). The V end was cut by 2 bases, the J end by 4 bases, with 9 bases between. In germline, CDR1 is DFQATT, CDR2 SNEGSKA (reference sequence). The CDR3 totals 13 residues. CDR3 nucleotide sequence: TGCAGTGCTAGAAGGGGGGAGTACAATGAGCAGTTCTTC. Its protein product is CSARRGEYNEQFF.

There are a few counts of this clonotype. The chain employs TRBV6-5 and TRBJ2-3; 15 bases agree with TRBD2. V gave up 5 bases and J gave up 7 bases; unmatched junction bases: 7. This CDR3 region has 16 residues. Per germline, CDR1 MNHEY and CDR2 SVGAGI. The CDR3: CASSGTGTSGGYTQYF. The CDR3, as DNA: TGTGCCAGCAGTGGAACCGGGACTAGCGGGGGGTATACGCAGTATTTT.

The genes are TRBV4-2 and TRBJ2-3; D is unresolved. There are 17 residues in the CDR3. V was trimmed by 3 bases and J by 2 bases, leaving 18 bases between them. CDR1 and CDR2 from the germline V gene are LGHNA and YNFKEQ. The CDR3, as DNA: TGTGCCAGCAGCCATGCCCCGGTTGAGGAATCCACAGATACGCAGTATTTT. Its translation is CASSHAPVEESTDTQYF.

V and J are TRBV6-4 and TRBJ2-3, with D possibly called TRBD1 or TRBD2 (5 bases each). The CDR3 contains 14 residues. Germline CDR1 reads MRHNA; CDR2 reads SNTAGT. Between the trimmed V and J ends, which lost 4 bases and 6 bases, there was a span of 14 bases. CDR3 bases: TGTGCCAGCAGTGCTTCGGGACCACGGGATACGCAGTATTTT. It specifies CASSASGPRDTQYF.

The gene calls are TRBV4-1 and TRBJ2-1, with TRBD2 matching over 10 bases. Germline V gene sequence: CDR1 MGHRA, CDR2 YSYEKL. This CDR3 contains 16 residues. J was trimmed by 7 bases and V by 3 bases; bases with no gene match: 9. The CDR3 nucleotides are TGCGCCAGCAGCCACCCAGCGGGGGGGCCGGGGAATGAGCAGTTCTTC. This encodes CASSHPAGGPGNEQFF.

The sample holds a few counts of this clonotype. This chain joins TRBV24-1 and TRBJ2-3; maybe TRBD1 (6 bases). The CDR3 loop spans 14 amino acids. Per germline, CDR1 KGHDR and CDR2 SFDVKD. Trimming removed 9 bases from V and 2 bases from J, with 14 bases in between. The CDR3: CATQEDRFTDTQYF. CDR3 coding DNA: TGTGCCACCCAAGAAGACAGGTTCACAGATACGCAGTATTTT.

This chain uses TRBV7-8 with TRBJ2-6; no definite D call. V was shortened by 3 bases and J by 4 bases, with 10 bases between the two germline ends. The CDR3 is 15 residues long. CDR1 and CDR2 (germline): SGHVS, FQNEAQ. CDR3 nucleotide sequence: TGTGCCAGCAGCTTGGTAGAAGGCGGGGCCAACGTCCTGACTTTC. This sequence encodes CASSLVEGGANVLTF.

The gene calls are TRBV2 and TRBJ1-1, with unresolved D. Germline loops: CDR1 SNHLY, CDR2 FYNNEI. This CDR3 is built from 12 residues. The V end was cut by 5 bases, the J end by 6 bases, with 10 bases between. The CDR3 region is CASSSGVPEAFF. As DNA, the CDR3 is TGTGCCAGCAGTTCGGGTGTACCTGAAGCTTTCTTT.